This T cell receptor (beta chain) is from a study of CD8+CD57+ T cells in acquired aplastic anemia. Background on the study: The mean DNA yield obtained from sorted CD4+ and CD8+ cells came to roughly 3.4 ug.

The TCR beta profiling, which covered VDJ combination and CDR3 sequence, was carried out using genomic DNA as the template. From the reads, TCRdb called clonotypes with MiXCR, one entry per CDR3 protein. Among about 220,000 distinct CDR3 sequences listed, approximately 35% were seen once. Worth noting for this clonotype: One end of the junction varies from germline; a read error may be responsible.

Sequenced: sorted CD4+, CD8+, or CD8+CD57+ T cells (not recorded which) from PBMCs. The clonotype originates from a human donor in good health, serving as a control.

Here the CDR3 DNA reads TGTGCCAGCAGACGCCGAGGGGACAATGGGCAGTTCTTC. Translation gives CASRRRGDNGQFF. The V call is TRBV2, the J call TRBJ2-1, with D maybe TRBD1 (6 bases). The CDR3 spans 13 residues. From germline, CDR1 is SNHLY and CDR2 FYNNEI. The variable domain in full, with the rest retrieved from reference TRBV2 and TRBJ2-1, is EPEVTQTPSHQVTQMGQEVILRCVPISNHLYFYWYRQILGQKVEFLVSFYNNEISEKSEIFDDQFSVERPDGSNFTLKIRSTKLEDSAMYFCASRRRGDNGQFFGPGTRLTVL.